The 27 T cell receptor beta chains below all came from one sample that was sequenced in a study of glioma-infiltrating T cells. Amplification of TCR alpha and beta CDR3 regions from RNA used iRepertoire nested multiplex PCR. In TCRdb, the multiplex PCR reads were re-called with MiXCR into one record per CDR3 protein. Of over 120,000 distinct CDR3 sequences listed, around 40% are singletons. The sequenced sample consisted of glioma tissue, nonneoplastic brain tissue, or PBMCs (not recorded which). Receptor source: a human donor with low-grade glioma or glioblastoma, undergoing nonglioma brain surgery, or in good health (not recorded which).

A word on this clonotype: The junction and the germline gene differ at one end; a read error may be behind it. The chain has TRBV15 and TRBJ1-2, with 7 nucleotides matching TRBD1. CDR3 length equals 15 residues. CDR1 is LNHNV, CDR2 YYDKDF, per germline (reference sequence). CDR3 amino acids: CAASRDLDRVYGYTF. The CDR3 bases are TGTGCCGCCAGCAGAGATTTAGACAGGGTCTATGGCTACACCTTC.

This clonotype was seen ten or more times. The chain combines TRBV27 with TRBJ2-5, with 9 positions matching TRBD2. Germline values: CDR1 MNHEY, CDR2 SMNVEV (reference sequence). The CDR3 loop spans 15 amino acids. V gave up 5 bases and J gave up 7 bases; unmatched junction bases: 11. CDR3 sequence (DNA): TGTGCCAGCAGTCAGCAGACTAGCGGTTCCGGGACCCAGTACTTC. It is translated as CASSQQTSGSGTQYF.

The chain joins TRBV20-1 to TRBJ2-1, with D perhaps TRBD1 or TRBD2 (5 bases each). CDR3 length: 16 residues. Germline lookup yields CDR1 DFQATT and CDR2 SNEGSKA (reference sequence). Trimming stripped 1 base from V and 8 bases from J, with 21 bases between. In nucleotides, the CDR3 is TGCAGTGCTAGAGGTCTTCCGGGACGGAAGGAGGATGAGCAGTTCTTC. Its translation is CSARGLPGRKEDEQFF.

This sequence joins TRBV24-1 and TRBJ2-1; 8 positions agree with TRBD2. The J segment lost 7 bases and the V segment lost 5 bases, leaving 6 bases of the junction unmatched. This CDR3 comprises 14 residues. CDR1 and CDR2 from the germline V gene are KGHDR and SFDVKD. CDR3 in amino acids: CATSALAGSNEQFF. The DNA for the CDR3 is TGTGCCACCAGTGCTCTAGCGGGTTCAAATGAGCAGTTCTTC.

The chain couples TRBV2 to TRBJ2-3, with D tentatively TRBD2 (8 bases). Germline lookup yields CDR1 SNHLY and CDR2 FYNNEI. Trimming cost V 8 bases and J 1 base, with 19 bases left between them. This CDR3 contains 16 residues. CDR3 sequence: CASRKGAGGGTDTQYF. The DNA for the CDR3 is TGTGCCAGCCGGAAGGGGGCGGGGGGCGGCACAGATACGCAGTATTTT.

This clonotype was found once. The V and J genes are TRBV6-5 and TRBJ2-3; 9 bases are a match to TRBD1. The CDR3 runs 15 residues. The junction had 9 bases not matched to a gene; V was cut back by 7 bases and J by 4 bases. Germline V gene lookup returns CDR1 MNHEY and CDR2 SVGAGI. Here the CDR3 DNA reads TGTGCCAGCAACCAGGGACAGGGTCTAGCAGATACGCAGTATTTT. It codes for CASNQGQGLADTQYF.

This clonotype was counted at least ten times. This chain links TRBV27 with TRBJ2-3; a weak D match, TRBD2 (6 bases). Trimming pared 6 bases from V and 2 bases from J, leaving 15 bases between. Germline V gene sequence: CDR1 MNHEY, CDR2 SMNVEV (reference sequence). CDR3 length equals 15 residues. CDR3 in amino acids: CASRRGNEYTDTQYF. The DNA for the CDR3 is TGTGCCAGCAGGCGCGGGAACGAATACACAGATACGCAGTATTTT.

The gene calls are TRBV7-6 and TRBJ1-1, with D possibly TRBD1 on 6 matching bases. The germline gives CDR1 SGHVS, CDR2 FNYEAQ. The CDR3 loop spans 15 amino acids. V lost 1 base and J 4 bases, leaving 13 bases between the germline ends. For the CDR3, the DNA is TGTGCCAGCAGCTTAGAACAGGGTCGGGGCACTGAAGCTTTCTTT. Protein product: CASSLEQGRGTEAFF.

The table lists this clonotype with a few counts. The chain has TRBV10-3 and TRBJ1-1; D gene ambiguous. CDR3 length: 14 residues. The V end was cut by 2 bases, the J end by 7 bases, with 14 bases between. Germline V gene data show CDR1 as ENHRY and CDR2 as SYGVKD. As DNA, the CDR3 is TGTGCCATCAGTGAGGCCGGGCGAATTGGTGAAGCTTTCTTT. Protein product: CAISEAGRIGEAFF.

The CDR3, as DNA: TGTGCCAGCAGCTTAGGGGTGTACACTGAAGCTTTCTTT. This gives the protein CASSLGVYTEAFF. The chain couples TRBV7-3 to TRBJ1-1; D unresolved. The CDR3 runs 13 residues. Germline CDR1 SGHTA, CDR2 FQGTGA. Trimming shortened V by 2 bases and J by 3 bases, and 7 bases separated the two germline ends.

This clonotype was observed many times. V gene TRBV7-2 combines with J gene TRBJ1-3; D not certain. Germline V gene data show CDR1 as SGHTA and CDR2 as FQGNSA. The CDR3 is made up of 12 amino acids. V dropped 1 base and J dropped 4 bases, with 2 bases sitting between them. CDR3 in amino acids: CASSLGGNTIYF. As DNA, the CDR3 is TGTGCCAGCAGCTTAGGCGGAAACACCATATATTTT.

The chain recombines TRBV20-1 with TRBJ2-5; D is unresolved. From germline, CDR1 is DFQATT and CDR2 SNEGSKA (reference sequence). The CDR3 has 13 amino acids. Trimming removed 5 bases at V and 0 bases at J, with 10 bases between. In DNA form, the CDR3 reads TGCAGTGCTCTCAGAGGACACCAAGAGACCCAGTACTTC. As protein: CSALRGHQETQYF.

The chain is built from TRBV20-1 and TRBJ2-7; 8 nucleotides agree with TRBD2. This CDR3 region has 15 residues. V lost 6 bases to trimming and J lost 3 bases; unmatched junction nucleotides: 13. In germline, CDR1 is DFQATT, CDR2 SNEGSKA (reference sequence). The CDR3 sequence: CSAGRMTSAYYEQYF. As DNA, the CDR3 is TGCAGTGCAGGGAGAATGACTAGCGCGTACTACGAGCAGTACTTC.

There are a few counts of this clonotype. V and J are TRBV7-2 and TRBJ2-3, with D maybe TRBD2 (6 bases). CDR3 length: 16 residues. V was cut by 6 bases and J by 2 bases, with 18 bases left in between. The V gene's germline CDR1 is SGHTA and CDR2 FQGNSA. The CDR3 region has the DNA TGTGCCAGCAGTCCCGTAGCGGTTCAAATCACAGATACGCAGTATTTT. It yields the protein CASSPVAVQITDTQYF.

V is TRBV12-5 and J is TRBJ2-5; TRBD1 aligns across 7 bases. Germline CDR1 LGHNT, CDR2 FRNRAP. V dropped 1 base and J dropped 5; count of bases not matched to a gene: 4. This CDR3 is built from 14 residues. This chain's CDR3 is CASGLGTGAETQYF. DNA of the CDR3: TGTGCTAGTGGTTTGGGTACAGGGGCCGAGACCCAGTACTTC. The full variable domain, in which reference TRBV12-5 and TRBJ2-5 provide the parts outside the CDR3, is DARVTQTPRHKVTEMGQEVTMRCQPILGHNTVFWYRQTMMQGLELLAYFRNRAPLDDSGMPKDRFSAEMPDATLATLKIQPSEPRDSAVYFCASGLGTGAETQYFGPGTRLLVL.

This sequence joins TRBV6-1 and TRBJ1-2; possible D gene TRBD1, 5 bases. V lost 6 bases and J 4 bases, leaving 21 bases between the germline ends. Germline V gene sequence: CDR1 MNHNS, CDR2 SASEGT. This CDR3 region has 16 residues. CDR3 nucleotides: TGTGCCAGCAGGGGGGACTTAGTGGGTAAAGGCTATGGCTACACCTTC. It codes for CASRGDLVGKGYGYTF.

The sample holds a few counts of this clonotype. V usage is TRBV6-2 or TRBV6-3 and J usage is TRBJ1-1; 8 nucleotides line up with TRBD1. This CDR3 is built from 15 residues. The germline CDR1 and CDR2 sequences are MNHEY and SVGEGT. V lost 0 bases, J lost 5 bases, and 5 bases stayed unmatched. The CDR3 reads CASSYSRDRITEAFF. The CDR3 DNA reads TGTGCCAGCAGTTACTCTCGGGACAGGATAACTGAAGCTTTCTTT.

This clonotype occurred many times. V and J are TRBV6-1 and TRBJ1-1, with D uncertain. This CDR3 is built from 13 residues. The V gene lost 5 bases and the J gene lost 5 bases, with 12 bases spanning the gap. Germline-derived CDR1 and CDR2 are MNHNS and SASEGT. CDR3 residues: CASSFARKTEAFF. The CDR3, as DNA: TGTGCCAGCAGTTTTGCCCGGAAAACTGAAGCTTTCTTT.

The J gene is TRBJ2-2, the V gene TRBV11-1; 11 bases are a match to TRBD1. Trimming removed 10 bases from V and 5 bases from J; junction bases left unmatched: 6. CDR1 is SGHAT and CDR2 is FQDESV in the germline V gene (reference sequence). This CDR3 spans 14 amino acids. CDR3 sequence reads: CATTGTGGTGELFF. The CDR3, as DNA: TGTGCCACAACCGGGACAGGGGGTACCGGGGAGCTGTTTTTT.

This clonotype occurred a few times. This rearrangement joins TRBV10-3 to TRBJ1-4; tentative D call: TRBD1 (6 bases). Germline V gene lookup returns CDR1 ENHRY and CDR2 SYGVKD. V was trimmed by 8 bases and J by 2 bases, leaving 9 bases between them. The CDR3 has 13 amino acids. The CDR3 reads CAIGGLTNEKLFF. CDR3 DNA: TGTGCCATCGGGGGGCTTACTAATGAAAAACTGTTTTTT.

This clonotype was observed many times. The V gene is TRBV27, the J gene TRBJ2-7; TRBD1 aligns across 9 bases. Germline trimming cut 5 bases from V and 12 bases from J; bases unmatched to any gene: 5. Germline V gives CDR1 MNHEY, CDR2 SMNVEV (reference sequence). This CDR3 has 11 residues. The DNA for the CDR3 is TGTGCCAGCAGTGGACAGGGGAAATCGTACTTC. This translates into CASSGQGKSYF.

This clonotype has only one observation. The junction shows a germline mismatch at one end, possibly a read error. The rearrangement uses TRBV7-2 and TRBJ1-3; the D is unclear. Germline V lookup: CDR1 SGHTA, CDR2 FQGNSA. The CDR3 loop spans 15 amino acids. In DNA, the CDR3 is TGCGCCAGCAGCCAAGACGGGAATGCTGGAAACACCATATATTTT. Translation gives CASSQDGNAGNTIYF. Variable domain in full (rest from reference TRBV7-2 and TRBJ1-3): GAGVSQSPSNKVTEKGKDVELRCDPISGHTALYWYRQSLGQGLEFLIYFQGNSAPDKSGLPSDRFSAERTGGSVSTLTIQRTQQEDSAVYLCASSQDGNAGNTIYFGEGSWLTVV.

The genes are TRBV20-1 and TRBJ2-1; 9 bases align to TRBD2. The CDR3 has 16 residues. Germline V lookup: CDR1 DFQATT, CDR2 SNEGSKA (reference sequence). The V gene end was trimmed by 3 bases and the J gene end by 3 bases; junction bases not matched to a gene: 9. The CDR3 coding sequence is TGCAGTGCTAGGACCGAGACTAGCGGATACTACAATGAGCAGTTCTTC. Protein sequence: CSARTETSGYYNEQFF.

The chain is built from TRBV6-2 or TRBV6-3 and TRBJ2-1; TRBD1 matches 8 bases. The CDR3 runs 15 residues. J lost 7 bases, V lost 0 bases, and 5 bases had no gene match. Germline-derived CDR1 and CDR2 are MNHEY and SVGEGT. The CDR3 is CASSYSPTGGNEQFF. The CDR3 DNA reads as TGTGCCAGCAGTTACTCCCCCACAGGGGGGAATGAGCAGTTCTTC.

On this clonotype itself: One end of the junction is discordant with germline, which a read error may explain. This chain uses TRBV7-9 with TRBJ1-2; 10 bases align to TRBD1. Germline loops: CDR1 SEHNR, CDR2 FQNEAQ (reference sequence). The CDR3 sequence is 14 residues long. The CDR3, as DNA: TGTGCCCGCAGCCGGGACAGGGGCTACTATGGCTACACCTTC. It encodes CARSRDRGYYGYTF.

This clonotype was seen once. DNA of the CDR3: TGTGCCCCCCCCCCGGGACAGGGATTGGGACGAAACACCATATATTTT. Residues: CAPPPGQGLGRNTIYF. This chain uses TRBV12-5 with TRBJ1-3; 9 bases line up with TRBD1. This CDR3 is built from 16 residues. From germline, CDR1 is LGHNT and CDR2 FRNRAP.

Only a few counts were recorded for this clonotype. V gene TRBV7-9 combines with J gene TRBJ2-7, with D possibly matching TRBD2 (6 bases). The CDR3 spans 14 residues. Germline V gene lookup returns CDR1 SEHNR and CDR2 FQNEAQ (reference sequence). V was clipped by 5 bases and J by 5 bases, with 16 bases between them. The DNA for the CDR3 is TGTGCCAGCAGCGGATCATGGGGGGTGGACGAGCAGTACTTC. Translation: CASSGSWGVDEQYF.